This T cell receptor beta chain emerged from a study of T cell responses to AZD1222 COVID-19 vaccine. The data were produced by immunoSEQ multiplex PCR, yet TCRdb's version contains in-frame clones alone and is incomplete. The sample contains 150,000 to 200,000 clones, roughly 91% of which appear only once. Second doses that came at about 4 or about 12 weeks were put together. The CDR3 length is 14 residues. V lost 6 bases, J lost 3 bases, and 4 bases stayed unmatched. The germline CDR1 and CDR2 sequences are SQVTM and ANQGSEA. A remark on this clone: Its antigen is not known.

Study conclusions and caveats: CD4 TCRs linked to vaccination spanned spike, dominating at 160-218 and 743-854. Spike-specific TCR repertoires showed rising breadth and depth after two AZD1222 doses.

The sample was peripheral blood, taken 28 days after the second AZD1222 dose. The receptor was isolated from an adult who received the AZD1222 COVID-19 vaccine. The J gene is TRBJ2-3, the V gene TRBV29-1; 12 positions match TRBD2. For the CDR3, the DNA is TGCAGCGTGACTAGCGGGAGTGCAACAGATACGCAGTATTTT. The encoded protein is CSVTSGSATDTQYF.